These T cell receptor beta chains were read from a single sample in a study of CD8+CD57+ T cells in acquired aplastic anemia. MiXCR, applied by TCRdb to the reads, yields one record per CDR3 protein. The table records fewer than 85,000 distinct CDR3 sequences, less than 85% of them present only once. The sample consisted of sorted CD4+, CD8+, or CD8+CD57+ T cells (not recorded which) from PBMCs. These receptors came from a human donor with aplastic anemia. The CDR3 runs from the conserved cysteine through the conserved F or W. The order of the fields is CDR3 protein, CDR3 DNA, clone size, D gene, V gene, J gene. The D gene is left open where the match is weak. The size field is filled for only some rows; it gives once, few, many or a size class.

CDR3 protein: CATRQGSDPPLHF; CDR3 DNA: TGTGCCACCCGACAGGGTTCTGATCCACCCCTCCACTTT; clone size: .; D gene: TRBD1; V gene: TRBV10-3; J gene: TRBJ1-6
CDR3 protein: CASSRSVSNQPQHF; CDR3 DNA: TGTGCCAGCAGTCGGTCAGTGAGCAATCAGCCCCAGCATTTT; clone size: .; D gene: .; V gene: TRBV2; J gene: TRBJ1-5
CDR3 protein: CSAGGEAQETQYF; CDR3 DNA: TGCAGTGCAGGGGGGGAGGCCCAAGAGACCCAGTACTTC; clone size: .; D gene: .; V gene: TRBV20-1; J gene: TRBJ2-5
CDR3 protein: CAISEEEGSSGNTIYF; CDR3 DNA: TGTGCCATCAGTGAGGAAGAAGGGAGCTCTGGAAACACCATATATTTT; clone size: .; D gene: .; V gene: TRBV10-3; J gene: TRBJ1-3
CDR3 protein: CAWSVIQGDEQYF; CDR3 DNA: TGTGCCTGGAGTGTAATACAGGGGGACGAGCAGTACTTC; clone size: .; D gene: TRBD1; V gene: TRBV30; J gene: TRBJ2-7
CDR3 protein: CATSERTSGSSYNEQFF; CDR3 DNA: TGTGCCACCAGCGAACGGACTAGCGGAAGCTCCTACAATGAGCAGTTCTTC; clone size: .; D gene: TRBD2; V gene: TRBV15; J gene: TRBJ2-1
CDR3 protein: CASRGQSNTEAFF; CDR3 DNA: TGTGCCAGCAGGGGACAGAGTAACACTGAAGCTTTCTTT; clone size: .; D gene: TRBD1; V gene: TRBV2; J gene: TRBJ1-1
CDR3 protein: CASSVGRVGTRAQYF; CDR3 DNA: TGTGCCAGCAGCGTAGGTAGGGTCGGGACTAGGGCCCAGTACTTC; clone size: few; D gene: TRBD2; V gene: TRBV9; J gene: TRBJ2-5
CDR3 protein: CASSLYGGANTEAFF; CDR3 DNA: TGTGCCAGCAGCTTATACGGGGGGGCGAACACTGAAGCTTTCTTT; clone size: .; D gene: .; V gene: TRBV11-2; J gene: TRBJ1-1
CDR3 protein: CASSLGVENYGYTF; CDR3 DNA: TGTGCCAGCAGCTTAGGGGTGGAAAACTATGGCTACACCTTC; clone size: .; D gene: .; V gene: TRBV7-2; J gene: TRBJ1-2
CDR3 protein: CASTQRDSYEQYF; CDR3 DNA: TGTGCCAGCACCCAGCGGGACAGCTACGAGCAGTACTTC; clone size: few; D gene: .; V gene: TRBV7-9; J gene: TRBJ2-7
CDR3 protein: CASSGGQGGTDTQYF; CDR3 DNA: TGTGCCAGCAGTGGGGGACAGGGGGGCACAGATACGCAGTATTTT; clone size: .; D gene: TRBD1; V gene: TRBV6-4; J gene: TRBJ2-3
CDR3 protein: CASSLVVGSWYEQYF; CDR3 DNA: TGCGCCAGCAGCTTGGTGGTAGGTTCGTGGTACGAGCAGTACTTC; clone size: .; D gene: .; V gene: TRBV5-1; J gene: TRBJ2-7
CDR3 protein: CASSQDRGDQYF; CDR3 DNA: TGTGCCAGCAGCCAAGATCGGGGAGACCAGTACTTC; clone size: .; D gene: .; V gene: TRBV4-2; J gene: TRBJ2-5
CDR3 protein: CSVGPNRRDTQYF; CDR3 DNA: TGCAGCGTTGGTCCAAACCGGAGAGATACGCAGTATTTT; clone size: .; D gene: .; V gene: TRBV29-1; J gene: TRBJ2-3
CDR3 protein: CATSRGTRHNEQFF; CDR3 DNA: TGTGCCACCAGCAGAGGTACTAGGCACAATGAGCAGTTCTTC; clone size: .; D gene: .; V gene: TRBV15; J gene: TRBJ2-1
CDR3 protein: CASSFRDHEQYF; CDR3 DNA: TGTGCCAGCAGCTTCAGGGATCACGAGCAGTACTTC; clone size: once; D gene: .; V gene: TRBV7-6; J gene: TRBJ2-7
CDR3 protein: CASSLKRGAGTEAFF; CDR3 DNA: TGTGCCAGCAGCTTAAAAAGGGGGGCAGGGACTGAAGCTTTCTTT; clone size: .; D gene: .; V gene: TRBV11-2; J gene: TRBJ1-1
CDR3 protein: CASSLGPQRETQYF; CDR3 DNA: TGTGCCAGCAGCTTGGGACCTCAACGGGAGACCCAGTACTTC; clone size: .; D gene: .; V gene: TRBV7-2; J gene: TRBJ2-5
CDR3 protein: CASSLGDSRNSPLHF; CDR3 DNA: TGTGCCAGCAGCTTGGGGGACAGTCGGAATTCACCCCTCCACTTT; clone size: few; D gene: TRBD1; V gene: TRBV5-8; J gene: TRBJ1-6
CDR3 protein: CASSLVQPYGYTF; CDR3 DNA: TGTGCCAGCAGCTTGGTACAGCCCTATGGCTACACCTTC; clone size: .; D gene: .; V gene: TRBV5-8; J gene: TRBJ1-2
CDR3 protein: CASSLQGYNEQFF; CDR3 DNA: TGTGCCAGCAGCTTACAGGGTTACAATGAGCAGTTCTTC; clone size: few; D gene: .; V gene: TRBV7-6; J gene: TRBJ2-1
CDR3 protein: CASSRPDRLGGF; CDR3 DNA: TGTGCCAGCAGCCGCCCAGACAGGCTTGGGGGATTC; clone size: .; D gene: .; V gene: TRBV7-9; J gene: TRBJ2-7
CDR3 protein: CASSFPRRRNQPQHF; CDR3 DNA: TGTGCCAGCAGCTTCCCGCGTCGTCGCAATCAGCCCCAGCATTTT; clone size: .; D gene: .; V gene: TRBV5-6; J gene: TRBJ1-5
CDR3 protein: CATSDWDEQFF; CDR3 DNA: TGTGCCACCAGTGATTGGGATGAGCAGTTCTTC; clone size: .; D gene: .; V gene: TRBV24-1; J gene: TRBJ2-1
CDR3 protein: CASSLTPETRPDLNEQFF; CDR3 DNA: TGCGCCAGCAGCTTGACCCCCGAGACTAGGCCAGATCTCAATGAGCAGTTCTTC; clone size: few; D gene: .; V gene: TRBV5-1; J gene: TRBJ2-1
CDR3 protein: CASTRLAGEANEQFF; CDR3 DNA: TGTGCCAGTACCAGACTAGCGGGAGAGGCCAATGAGCAGTTCTTC; clone size: many; D gene: TRBD2; V gene: TRBV19; J gene: TRBJ2-1
CDR3 protein: CASSILAGETYEQYF; CDR3 DNA: TGTGCCAGTAGCATACTAGCGGGGGAAACCTACGAGCAGTACTTC; clone size: .; D gene: TRBD2; V gene: TRBV19; J gene: TRBJ2-7
CDR3 protein: CAISEGQLPGDSPLHF; CDR3 DNA: TGTGCCATCAGTGAGGGACAGCTTCCAGGAGATTCACCCCTCCACTTT; clone size: few; D gene: .; V gene: TRBV10-3; J gene: TRBJ1-6
CDR3 protein: CASSPGAGLAGDTQYF; CDR3 DNA: TGTGCCAGCAGCCCAGGGGCCGGACTAGCGGGAGACACGCAGTATTTT; clone size: .; D gene: TRBD2; V gene: TRBV5-1; J gene: TRBJ2-3
CDR3 protein: CASSRDSNYGYTF; CDR3 DNA: TGTGCCAGTAGTCGGGACAGTAACTATGGCTACACCTTC; clone size: .; D gene: TRBD1; V gene: TRBV19; J gene: TRBJ1-2
CDR3 protein: CATSYGSRQPQHF; CDR3 DNA: TGTGCCACCAGCTACGGAAGCAGGCAGCCCCAGCATTTT; clone size: .; D gene: .; V gene: TRBV15; J gene: TRBJ1-5
CDR3 protein: CASSQEVTQYF; CDR3 DNA: TGTGCCAGCAGCCAAGAGGTGACCCAGTACTTC; clone size: .; D gene: .; V gene: TRBV14; J gene: TRBJ2-5
CDR3 protein: CASSLDTEAFF; CDR3 DNA: TGTGCCAGCAGTCTAGACACTGAAGCTTTCTTT; clone size: few; D gene: .; V gene: TRBV2; J gene: TRBJ1-1
CDR3 protein: CATRSVKNYEAFF; CDR3 DNA: TGTGCCACGAGGAGTGTCAAAAACTATGAAGCTTTCTTT; clone size: .; D gene: .; V gene: TRBV10-3; J gene: TRBJ1-1
CDR3 protein: CASSRDREVTEAFF; CDR3 DNA: TGTGCCAGCAGCCGCGACAGGGAGGTCACTGAAGCTTTCTTT; clone size: .; D gene: TRBD1; V gene: TRBV7-9; J gene: TRBJ1-1
CDR3 protein: CSARVVGGSGYTF; CDR3 DNA: TGCAGTGCTAGAGTGGTGGGGGGATCTGGCTACACCTTC; clone size: .; D gene: .; V gene: TRBV20-1; J gene: TRBJ1-2
CDR3 protein: CSVAEGTYEQYF; CDR3 DNA: TGCAGCGTTGCTGAAGGGACCTACGAGCAGTACTTC; clone size: .; D gene: .; V gene: TRBV29-1; J gene: TRBJ2-7
CDR3 protein: CSVLSGRASYNEQFF; CDR3 DNA: TGCAGCGTTCTTAGCGGGAGGGCGTCCTACAATGAGCAGTTCTTC; clone size: few; D gene: TRBD2; V gene: TRBV29-1; J gene: TRBJ2-1
CDR3 protein: CASGYSETQYF; CDR3 DNA: TGTGCCAGCGGGTACTCAGAGACCCAGTACTTC; clone size: .; D gene: .; V gene: TRBV2; J gene: TRBJ2-5
CDR3 protein: CAISVGQGQAFF; CDR3 DNA: TGTGCCATTTCCGTCGGACAGGGACAGGCTTTCTTT; clone size: few; D gene: TRBD1; V gene: TRBV19; J gene: TRBJ1-1
CDR3 protein: CSARGVPNSPLHF; CDR3 DNA: TGCAGTGCTAGGGGGGTTCCAAATTCACCCCTCCACTTT; clone size: .; D gene: .; V gene: TRBV20-1; J gene: TRBJ1-6
CDR3 protein: CASSFGPQETQYF; CDR3 DNA: TGTGCCAGCAGCTTTGGGCCCCAAGAGACCCAGTACTTC; clone size: few; D gene: .; V gene: TRBV7-2; J gene: TRBJ2-5
CDR3 protein: CASSLDAYEQYF; CDR3 DNA: TGTGCCAGCAGCTTGGATGCCTACGAGCAGTACTTC; clone size: once; D gene: .; V gene: TRBV7-2; J gene: TRBJ2-7
CDR3 protein: CASSERRGYTEAFF; CDR3 DNA: TGTGCCAGCAGTGAAAGGAGGGGGTACACTGAAGCTTTCTTT; clone size: once; D gene: .; V gene: TRBV2; J gene: TRBJ1-1
CDR3 protein: CAAGAGGLSTDTQYF; CDR3 DNA: TGTGCCGCCGGAGCGGGAGGGCTTAGCACAGATACGCAGTATTTT; clone size: .; D gene: TRBD2; V gene: TRBV2; J gene: TRBJ2-3
CDR3 protein: CASTLFANTGELFF; CDR3 DNA: TGTGCCAGTACCTTGTTCGCGAACACCGGGGAGCTGTTTTTT; clone size: once; D gene: .; V gene: TRBV19; J gene: TRBJ2-2
CDR3 protein: CATSSGTGGSYEQFF; CDR3 DNA: TGTGCCACCAGCAGTGGGACAGGGGGCAGCTATGAGCAGTTCTTC; clone size: .; D gene: TRBD1; V gene: TRBV15; J gene: TRBJ2-1
CDR3 protein: CATSDRQGWEQYF; CDR3 DNA: TGTGCCACCAGTGATCGACAGGGGTGGGAGCAGTACTTC; clone size: .; D gene: TRBD1; V gene: TRBV24-1; J gene: TRBJ2-7
CDR3 protein: CASSYSSGKNTGELFF; CDR3 DNA: TGTGCCAGCAGTTACTCGTCTGGGAAGAACACCGGGGAGCTGTTTTTT; clone size: .; D gene: .; V gene: TRBV6-5; J gene: TRBJ2-2
CDR3 protein: CASSTGTSGVETQYF; CDR3 DNA: TGTGCCAGCAGCACCGGGACTAGCGGGGTGGAGACCCAGTACTTC; clone size: .; D gene: TRBD2; V gene: TRBV9; J gene: TRBJ2-5
CDR3 protein: CSARGFPPGDGEKLFF; CDR3 DNA: TGCAGTGCTAGAGGGTTCCCTCCAGGGGATGGTGAAAAACTGTTTTTT; clone size: .; D gene: .; V gene: TRBV20-1; J gene: TRBJ1-4